This T cell receptor beta chain was documented in a study of control samples from healthy donors and cancer patients. The CDR3 runs 15 residues. V dropped 8 bases and J dropped 5 bases, with 19 bases sitting between them. Germline V CDR1 and CDR2: MDHEN, SYDVKM. The method was immunoSEQ multiplex PCR; TCRdb's version includes in-frame clones alone and lacks a portion of them. The repertoire holds about 150,000 clones, with more than 85% as singletons. The specimen was blood. The chain couples TRBV28 to TRBJ2-1; the D gene is possibly TRBD2 (5 bases). This TCR was sampled from a woman aged 25 to 45 in good health. CDR3 bases: TGTGCCAGCCGGTCATCGGGCACCGGGGACAATGAGCAGTTCTTC. Its protein product is CASRSSGTGDNEQFF.